This is a list of T cell receptor beta chains from one sample in a study of blood T cell repertoires in COVID-19. Method: immunoSEQ multiplex PCR; TCRdb's copy keeps in-frame clones and lacks some. The sample has under 300,000 clones, about four fifths seen once; the top ten hold about 1.5%. The sequenced sample was peripheral blood. Receptor source: a woman in her forties who had recovered from COVID-19. The CDR3 runs from the conserved cysteine through the conserved F or W. Fields, in order: clone size, D gene, J gene, V gene, CDR3 DNA, CDR3 protein. D genes are given only for firm matches. Size is stated for part of the rows, as once, few or many counts, or as a class when the clone is expanded.

.,TRBD2,TRBJ2-1,TRBV4-2,TGTGCCAGCAGCCAAGAGGCGAGCGGGGGGGCCTTAGATGAGCAGTTCTTC,CASSQEASGGALDEQFF
.,.,TRBJ1-2,TRBV30,TGTGCCGCTAGGGGGTGGGTACTTGCGGTGGATGGCTACACCTTC,CAARGWVLAVDGYTF
.,.,TRBJ2-1,TRBV6-5,TGTGCCAGCAGTTTCACAGAACTGTACAATGAGCAGTTCTTC,CASSFTELYNEQFF
few,TRBD1,TRBJ2-1,TRBV2,TGTGCCAGCAGTACCGCCCTTTCGGGACAGTCCTACAATGAGCAGTTCTTC,CASSTALSGQSYNEQFF
few,.,TRBJ2-1,TRBV19,TGTGCCAGTTCCCCAGGTGACGGCTCCTACAATGAGCAGTTCTTC,CASSPGDGSYNEQFF
.,.,TRBJ1-3,TRBV7-3,TGTGCCAGCAGCTTAACGGGAGTCGGATCTGGAAACACCATATATTTT,CASSLTGVGSGNTIYF
.,TRBD2,TRBJ2-5,TRBV6-6,TGTGCCAGCAGTCCGTTCAGCGCTAGCGGGGGGGCTGCGGGGACCCAGTACTTC,CASSPFSASGGAAGTQYF
.,.,TRBJ1-5,TRBV7-9,TGTGCCAGCAGCCCAGCCGGGGTTACCAATCAGCCCCAGCATTTT,CASSPAGVTNQPQHF
.,TRBD1,TRBJ1-4,TRBV7-9,TGTGCCAGCAGCCCGAGGACAGGAGGGGAAAAACTGTTTTTT,CASSPRTGGEKLFF
.,.,TRBJ1-1,TRBV7-9,TGTGCCAGCAGACCAGGGTTCACTGAAGCTTTCTTT,CASRPGFTEAFF
.,.,TRBJ1-5,TRBV21-1,TGTGCCAGCAGCAAAGGGGGGCGGGACAGTCAAAAGAAGAATCAGCCCCAGCATTTT,CASSKGGRDSQKKNQPQHF
.,TRBD1,TRBJ2-5,TRBV27,TGTGCCAGCAGTTTTTGGGGCAGGGGGCAAGAGACCCAGTACTTC,CASSFWGRGQETQYF
.,TRBD2,TRBJ2-5,TRBV28,TGTGCCAGCACACCCTCGACTAGCGGTTTGGAGACCCAGTACTTC,CASTPSTSGLETQYF
.,.,TRBJ1-3,TRBV27,TGTGCCACCCAGGGGTCTGGAAACACCATATATTTT,CATQGSGNTIYF
.,.,TRBJ2-7,TRBV28,TGTGCCAGCAGTCCGCTCTTCCGCACAGGGCCAAGGTACGAGCAGTACTTC,CASSPLFRTGPRYEQYF
.,TRBD1,TRBJ2-7,TRBV7-2,TGTGCCAGCTCCGAGGGGGCAGGGGGAGCCTACGAGCAGTACTTC,CASSEGAGGAYEQYF
.,.,TRBJ2-5,TRBV28,TGTGCCAGCAGTCAACTTGCCGTCAGGGTGGAGACCCAGTACTTC,CASSQLAVRVETQYF
.,TRBD2,TRBJ2-1,TRBV5-1,TGCGCCAGCAGCCGGGGAGGCCTAGCGGGGTACAATGAGCAGTTCTTC,CASSRGGLAGYNEQFF
.,.,TRBJ1-1,TRBV27,TGTGCCAGCAGTTTGGGCGTCTGGAACACTGAAGCTTTCTTT,CASSLGVWNTEAFF
.,TRBD1,TRBJ2-7,TRBV2,TGTGCCAGCAGTGGACAGGGGAGCTCCTACGAGCAGTACTTC,CASSGQGSSYEQYF
few,.,TRBJ1-5,TRBV29-1,TGCAGCGTCAAAACAGGCAATCAGCCCCAGCATTTT,CSVKTGNQPQHF
.,.,TRBJ2-3,TRBV9,TGTGCCAGCAGCGCGGAAGGGACTTCCCGCGATACGCAGTATTTT,CASSAEGTSRDTQYF
.,TRBD1,TRBJ1-4,TRBV2,TGTGCCAGCAGCCTATCTGGACAGGGGACTAATGAAAAACTGTTTTTT,CASSLSGQGTNEKLFF
.,TRBD2,TRBJ2-1,TRBV29-1,TGCAGCGCCGCCGCGGGACTAGCGGGGGTCGGCAATGAGCAGTTCTTC,CSAAAGLAGVGNEQFF
.,.,TRBJ2-2,TRBV2,TGTGCCAGCAGTGGGTATACAGGGCACACCGGGGAGCTGTTTTTT,CASSGYTGHTGELFF
.,TRBD1,TRBJ2-2,TRBV20-1,TGCAGTGCTAGTTTCGGACAGGGGACCGGGGAGCTGTTTTTT,CSASFGQGTGELFF
.,TRBD1,TRBJ2-7,TRBV9,TGTGCCAGCAGCAGAAAAACAGGGGTCGGCTTCAACGAGCAGTACTTC,CASSRKTGVGFNEQYF
.,.,TRBJ1-2,TRBV3-1/TRBV3-2,TGTGCCAGCAGCCAGGGGGGGAGGACCTATGGCTACACCTTC,CASSQGGRTYGYTF
.,.,TRBJ1-4,TRBV3-1/TRBV3-2,TGTGCCAGCGCTGCGGGCGCCTTAGGAATGTTTTTT,CASAAGALGMFF
.,TRBD2,TRBJ2-1,TRBV18,TGTGCCAGCTCACCACCGGCCGGGCTAGCGGGTGCCGGCGCCTACAATGAGCAGTTCTTC,CASSPPAGLAGAGAYNEQFF
.,TRBD2,TRBJ2-7,TRBV23-1,TGCGCCAGCAGTCAATCGGGGCCACTAGCGGGGGACTACGAGCAGTACTTC,CASSQSGPLAGDYEQYF
.,.,TRBJ1-5,TRBV3-1/TRBV3-2,TGTGCCAGCAGCCAAGAGTATAGCAATCAGCCCCAGCATTTT,CASSQEYSNQPQHF
.,.,TRBJ1-2,TRBV28,TGTGCCAGCAGTTTACAGGGCCGAGGCTACACCTTC,CASSLQGRGYTF
.,.,TRBJ2-2,TRBV11-3,TGTGCCAGCAGCCGGCGTAGGGGGAGCGGGGACCCCCCGGAGCTGTTTTTT,CASSRRRGSGDPPELFF
.,.,TRBJ2-7,TRBV7-9,TGTGCCAGCAGCTTAGGGCAGGGAATTTCCTACGAGCAGTACTTC,CASSLGQGISYEQYF
.,.,TRBJ2-7,TRBV19,TGTGCCAGTAGGGGAGCAGGATCCTACGAGCAGTACTTC,CASRGAGSYEQYF
once,.,TRBJ1-2,TRBV7-2,TGTGCCAGCAGCTTAGTTGGGGGGTTCTATGGCTACACCTTC,CASSLVGGFYGYTF
few,TRBD1,TRBJ1-5,TRBV2,TGTGCCAGCCTACAGGGGGCCGGCAATCAGCCCCAGCATTTT,CASLQGAGNQPQHF
.,TRBD1,TRBJ2-5,TRBV5-5,TGTGCCAGCAGCTCGACCGGGACAGAAGAGACCCAGTACTTC,CASSSTGTEETQYF
.,.,TRBJ2-2,TRBV27,TGTGCCAGCAGACCGGGGGGCCTGAACACCGGGGAGCTGTTTTTT,CASRPGGLNTGELFF
.,.,TRBJ1-5,TRBV6-5,TGTGCCAGCAGTCGGACAGTATACGGCCAGCCCCAGCATTTT,CASSRTVYGQPQHF
many,TRBD2,TRBJ2-1,TRBV2,TGTGCCAGCAGTCCAGTAGCGGGGGGGCCCTACAATGAGCAGTTCTTC,CASSPVAGGPYNEQFF
.,TRBD2,TRBJ2-5,TRBV5-1,TGCGCCAGCGGACTAGGGACGGTCCAAGAGACCCAGTACTTC,CASGLGTVQETQYF
.,TRBD1,TRBJ1-4,TRBV28,TGTGCCAGCACCAGGGGGCAGGGAAGAATTGAAAAACTGTTTTTT,CASTRGQGRIEKLFF
.,TRBD1,TRBJ1-4,TRBV9,TGTGCCAGCAGCGCTTATCCGGGACAGACTAATGAAAAACTGTTTTTT,CASSAYPGQTNEKLFF
.,TRBD1,TRBJ1-5,TRBV28,TGTGCCAGCAGCACCCTTAGGGACAGGGAGAAAGGGGGCCATCAGCCCCAGCATTTT,CASSTLRDREKGGHQPQHF
.,TRBD2,TRBJ2-2,TRBV2,TGTGCCAGCGGACTAGCGGGGGGTTCCGGGGAGCTGTTTTTT,CASGLAGGSGELFF
.,.,TRBJ1-2,TRBV7-8,TGTGCCAGCAGCGCCCGGGAGGGTGACTATGGCTACACCTTC,CASSAREGDYGYTF
.,.,TRBJ1-1,TRBV12-3/TRBV12-4,TGTGCCAGCAGTCGCGCAGGGAGGTCTGAAGCTTTCTTT,CASSRAGRSEAFF
once,TRBD2,TRBJ2-7,TRBV5-1,TGCGCCAGCAGCTTGGCTAGCGGGGGGACTTACGAGCAGTACTTC,CASSLASGGTYEQYF
.,TRBD1,TRBJ1-1,TRBV2,TGTGCCAGCAGTGAATGGCAGGGGGCGTTCACTGAAGCTTTCTTT,CASSEWQGAFTEAFF
.,TRBD1,TRBJ1-4,TRBV18,TGTGCCAGCTCACCTTCGGACAGGGGGCGAGAAAAACTGTTTTTT,CASSPSDRGREKLFF
.,.,TRBJ2-6,TRBV7-8,TGTGCCAGCAGCTTTGCAGTTTCTGGGGCCAACGTCCTGACTTTC,CASSFAVSGANVLTF
.,.,TRBJ1-4,TRBV4-1,TGCGCCAGCAGCCAAGGAGAAGTACATGAAAAACTGTTTTTT,CASSQGEVHEKLFF
.,TRBD1,TRBJ1-4,TRBV7-9,TGTGCCAGCAGCTATATTGGCCCCGGGACAGTAAATGAAAAACTGTTTTTT,CASSYIGPGTVNEKLFF
.,TRBD1,TRBJ2-5,TRBV7-8,TGTGCCAGCAGCTTAGGACAGGGGGTACGGGAGACCCAGTACTTC,CASSLGQGVRETQYF